Each of the 27 T cell receptor beta chains below was sequenced from the same sample in a study of Ad26.COV2.S vaccination and SARS-CoV-2 variants. Treatment specified: 15 to 20 received Ad26.COV2.S at low or high dose, single or two shots; about 5 received placebo; per-sample allocation not given. Material that was analyzed had been drawn on day 63 after the first vaccine or placebo injection. Measured with immunoSEQ multiplex PCR; TCRdb has only the in-frame clones, and not every one. The sample has 410,000 or so clones; around 92% are singletons. The input for sequencing was peripheral blood, taken in a trial of Ad26.COV2.S vaccine versus placebo. The receptors shown here come from a person between 18 and 60 years old who received the Ad26.COV2.S COVID-19 vaccine or a placebo.

This chain's CDR3 is CASSSSGRETQYF. In DNA, the CDR3 is TGTGCCAGCAGCTCTTCGGGGAGGGAGACCCAGTACTTC. The chain couples TRBV7-8 to TRBJ2-5, with D perhaps matching TRBD2 (6 bases). Germline values: CDR1 SGHVS, CDR2 FQNEAQ. The CDR3 is 13 residues long. V lost 4 bases and J lost 5, with 11 bases in between.

This rearrangement joins TRBV4-1 to TRBJ2-2, with TRBD2 as a possible D gene (6 bases). Germline V gene data show CDR1 as MGHRA and CDR2 as YSYEKL. The length of the CDR3 is 18 residues. V shed 0 bases and J shed 0 bases, with 14 bases lying between them. CDR3 loop: CASSQDPTGEANTGELFF. Written as DNA, the CDR3 is TGCGCCAGCAGCCAAGATCCTACGGGGGAAGCGAACACCGGGGAGCTGTTTTTT.

This clone has just one count. This rearrangement joins TRBV11-2 to TRBJ2-5; 9 positions match TRBD2. Losses at the gene ends were 2 bases for V and 2 bases for J; bases not matched to a gene: 12. This CDR3 has 18 residues. Germline V gene data show CDR1 as SGHAT and CDR2 as FQNNGV. In DNA, the CDR3 is TGTGCCAGCAGCTTACTCTCGGGTAGCGGGGGCAGGCAAGAGACCCAGTACTTC. Residues: CASSLLSGSGGRQETQYF.

V is TRBV2 and J is TRBJ2-5; 10 bases agree with TRBD2. CDR1 SNHLY and CDR2 FYNNEI come from the germline V gene. V trimming: 6 bases; J trimming: 3 bases; junction bases outside the gene matches: 4. The CDR3 is 14 residues long. DNA of the CDR3: TGTGCCAGCAGCTTTAGCGGGGGGAAAGAGACCCAGTACTTC. This encodes CASSFSGGKETQYF.

This CDR3 reads CASSLKSASGGAEQYF. In nucleotides, the CDR3 is TGTGCCAGCAGCTTAAAGTCGGCTAGCGGGGGGGCCGAGCAGTACTTC. The chain recombines TRBV7-9 with TRBJ2-7; 12 bases map to TRBD2. V gave up 2 bases and J gave up 6 bases; unmatched junction bases: 8. This CDR3 spans 16 amino acids. CDR1 SEHNR and CDR2 FQNEAQ come from the germline V gene (reference sequence).

J is TRBJ2-3 and V is TRBV29-1; 9 nucleotides line up with TRBD2. Germline CDR1 SQVTM, CDR2 ANQGSEA. V lost 5 bases to trimming and J lost 0 bases; unmatched junction nucleotides: 3. The CDR3 is made up of 14 amino acids. As DNA, the CDR3 is TGCAGCGTTTCTAGCGGGGCGAGCACAGATACGCAGTATTTT. Its protein product is CSVSSGASTDTQYF.

The V call is TRBV30, the J call TRBJ1-1; D ambiguous. V was cut by 0 bases and J by 1 base, with 15 bases left in between. The germline V gene has CDR1 GTSNPN and CDR2 SVGIG (reference sequence). This CDR3 has 16 residues. In nucleotides, the CDR3 is TGTGCCTGGAGTGTACGTTACAGACAAAAGAACACTGAAGCTTTCTTT. It specifies CAWSVRYRQKNTEAFF.

V gene TRBV28 combines with J gene TRBJ2-2, with D possibly matching TRBD2 (5 bases). V was shortened by 4 bases and J by 6 bases, with 6 bases between the two germline ends. CDR3 length equals 12 residues. Germline V gene data show CDR1 as MDHEN and CDR2 as SYDVKM. The CDR3 here is CASSYGAGELFF. CDR3 coding DNA: TGTGCCAGCAGTTACGGGGCCGGGGAGCTGTTTTTT.

The chain combines TRBV5-1 with TRBJ2-7, with 15 bases that match TRBD2. Germline CDR1 SGHRS, CDR2 YFSETQ. Unmatched junction bases numbered 4, after V lost 4 bases and J lost 5 bases. CDR3 length equals 15 residues. CDR3 bases: TGCGCCAGCAGCCCCCGGACTAGCGGGGGGGACGAGCAGTACTTC. Translation: CASSPRTSGGDEQYF.

This sequence joins TRBV5-4 and TRBJ2-1, with TRBD2 matching 9 bases. J gave up 0 bases and V 0 bases, and 4 bases lay outside the gene matches. Germline V gene data show CDR1 as SGHNT and CDR2 as YYREEE (reference sequence). The CDR3 loop spans 17 amino acids. The CDR3 loop is CASSLVLLAGSYNEQFF. CDR3 bases: TGTGCCAGCAGCTTGGTGCTACTAGCGGGCTCCTACAATGAGCAGTTCTTC.

The chain couples TRBV6-2 or TRBV6-3 to TRBJ1-2, with D hard to call. Germline CDR1 and CDR2: MNHEY and SVGEGT. This CDR3 is built from 17 residues. V gave up 2 bases and J gave up 2 bases, with 18 bases separating them. Written as DNA, the CDR3 is TGTGCCAGCAGTTACGTCATCAGGATGGGAGCCAACTATGGCTACACCTTC. As protein: CASSYVIRMGANYGYTF.

This clone is a singleton in its sample. This chain connects TRBV30 to TRBJ1-2, with unresolved D. There are 14 residues in the CDR3. V gave up 1 base and J gave up 2 bases, with 11 bases separating them. Germline assignment: CDR1 GTSNPN and CDR2 SVGIG (reference sequence). The CDR3: CAWSASRGNYGYTF. The CDR3 DNA is TGTGCCTGGAGTGCCTCGAGAGGGAACTATGGCTACACCTTC.

V is TRBV24-1 and J is TRBJ2-3; 10 positions match TRBD2. The CDR3 runs 16 residues. Germline V gives CDR1 KGHDR, CDR2 SFDVKD. Trimming at V came to 0 bases and at J to 5 bases, leaving 4 bases not matched to a gene. The DNA for the CDR3 is TGTGCCACCAGTGATTTGACTAGCGGGGAGGGAGATACGCAGTATTTT. Translating it yields CATSDLTSGEGDTQYF.

V gene TRBV6-2 or TRBV6-3 combines with J gene TRBJ2-7, with TRBD2 matching 9 bases. With V trimmed by 6 bases and J by 7 bases, 7 bases remained unmatched. Per the germline V gene, CDR1 is MNHEY and CDR2 is SVGEGT. This CDR3 comprises 13 residues. The CDR3 nucleotides are TGTGCCAGCAGCCGCCCGCGGGGGGGAGAGCAGTACTTC. Its translation: CASSRPRGGEQYF.

This chain connects TRBV5-1 to TRBJ2-1; 7 bases are a match to TRBD2. CDR1 is SGHRS and CDR2 is YFSETQ in the germline V gene. There are 14 residues in the CDR3. The V gene end was trimmed by 0 bases and the J gene end by 5 bases; junction bases not matched to a gene: 2. The CDR3 protein is CASSLAAGDNEQFF. Here the CDR3 DNA reads TGCGCCAGCAGCTTGGCCGCGGGGGACAATGAGCAGTTCTTC.

The chain recombines TRBV6-4 with TRBJ2-5, with D perhaps TRBD2 (7 bases). The germline V gene encodes CDR1 MRHNA and CDR2 SNTAGT. Trimming stripped 2 bases from V and 7 bases from J, with 17 bases between. The CDR3 has 15 residues. For the CDR3, the DNA is TGTGCCAGCAGTGACCCCCAGGTAGGGGGGGGGACCCAGTACTTC. It translates to CASSDPQVGGGTQYF.

V gene TRBV10-3 combines with J gene TRBJ1-1; 9 bases align to TRBD1. V lost 10 bases to trimming and J lost 7 bases; unmatched junction nucleotides: 10. Germline V CDR1 and CDR2: ENHRY, SYGVKD. CDR3 length equals 13 residues. CDR3 sequence reads: CATGDRESSEAFF. CDR3 bases: TGTGCCACCGGGGACAGGGAATCTAGTGAAGCTTTCTTT.

This clone has more than one count but fewer than ten. Other DNA sequences in this specimen translate into the identical CDR3. The CDR3 region is CASSIHRVSGNTIYF. In nucleotides, the CDR3 is TGTGCCAGCAGCATACACAGAGTATCTGGAAACACCATATATTTT. The V call is TRBV11-2, the J call TRBJ1-3; D not certain. The CDR3 extends over 15 amino acids. Germline V gives CDR1 SGHAT, CDR2 FQNNGV. Trimming cost V 5 bases and J 1 base, with 12 bases left between them.

The rearrangement joins TRBV18 to TRBJ2-7; the D is unclear. The CDR3 is made up of 12 amino acids. Germline assignment: CDR1 KGHSH and CDR2 LQKENI. V was cut by 3 bases and J by 2 bases, with 5 bases left in between. CDR3 coding DNA: TGTGCCAGCTCACCTGAAACCTACGAGCAGTACTTC. It yields the protein CASSPETYEQYF.

V is TRBV6-2 or TRBV6-3 and J is TRBJ2-2; 7 bases fit TRBD2. The CDR3 sequence is 15 residues long. Germline-derived CDR1 and CDR2 are MNHEY and SVGEGT. J was trimmed by 4 bases and V by 5 bases; bases with no gene match: 7. Here the CDR3 reads CASSPRGGSTGELFF. Here the CDR3 DNA reads TGTGCCAGCAGTCCCCGCGGGGGTAGCACCGGGGAGCTGTTTTTT.

The chain employs TRBV2 and TRBJ2-7, with TRBD2 as a possible D gene (7 bases). CDR1 and CDR2 from the germline V gene are SNHLY and FYNNEI. Trimming removed 8 bases from V and 3 bases from J, with 14 bases in between. The CDR3 loop spans 13 amino acids. The CDR3 here is CASRGAPDYEQYF. CDR3 coding DNA: TGTGCCAGCCGGGGGGCCCCCGACTACGAGCAGTACTTC.

The chain links TRBV5-6 to TRBJ2-7; D is uncertain. CDR3 length: 14 amino acids. V was pared by 0 bases and J by 2 bases, with 9 bases between. The V gene's germline CDR1 is SGHDT and CDR2 YYEEEE. In nucleotides, the CDR3 is TGTGCCAGCAGCTTGGCTACGTCTACCTACGAGCAGTACTTC. It translates to CASSLATSTYEQYF. The full variable domain, with the rest looked up from reference TRBV5-6 and TRBJ2-7, is DAGVTQSPTHLIKTRGQQVTLRCSPKSGHDTVSWYQQALGQGPQFIFQYYEEEERQRGNFPDRFSGHQFPNYSSELNVNALLLGDSALYLCASSLATSTYEQYFGPGTRLTVT.

V and J are TRBV4-1 and TRBJ1-5; D is possibly TRBD1 (5 bases). V lost 3 bases, J lost 5 bases, and 14 bases lay in between. This CDR3 has 15 amino acids. Germline V gene lookup returns CDR1 MGHRA and CDR2 YSYEKL. The CDR3 nucleotides read TGCGCCAGCAGCCAGACAGTCTCCGGGCATCAGCCCCAGCATTTT. Its protein is CASSQTVSGHQPQHF.

About this clone: Sequence at one end of the junction differs from germline and may be a read error. The chain combines TRBV27 with TRBJ1-2, with 9 bases matching TRBD1. The length of the CDR3 is 13 residues. Germline CDR1 MNHEY, CDR2 SMNVEV (reference sequence). In DNA, the CDR3 is TGTGCCAGCAGTTTATTGACAGGGGGGTTCAGGTCCTTC. It is translated as CASSLLTGGFRSF.

V usage is TRBV11-2 and J usage is TRBJ1-2; D possibly corresponds to TRBD1 (6 bases). CDR1 and CDR2 from the germline V gene are SGHAT and FQNNGV. The V gene lost 2 bases and the J gene lost 4 bases, with 17 bases spanning the gap. The CDR3 spans 16 residues. The CDR3 reads CASSLIGGQSGYGYTF. The DNA of the CDR3 is TGTGCCAGCAGCTTAATCGGCGGACAGTCTGGCTATGGCTACACCTTC.

The rearrangement links TRBV4-1 to TRBJ2-3; no definite D call. CDR3 length: 14 amino acids. CDR1 MGHRA and CDR2 YSYEKL come from the germline V gene. Trimming took 0 bases from V and 6 from J, leaving 10 bases between them. CDR3 protein: CASSQDPGRDTQYF. The CDR3 nucleotides are TGCGCCAGCAGCCAAGATCCCGGCCGGGATACGCAGTATTTT.

This chain links TRBV18 with TRBJ2-3; 13 nucleotides align to TRBD2. V lost 1 base and J lost 6; bases outside the gene matches: 10. Per the germline V gene, CDR1 is KGHSH and CDR2 is LQKENI. The CDR3 is 18 residues long. CDR3 coding DNA: TGTGCCAGCTCACCACAGCACACTAGCGGGGGGGCCGTCGATACGCAGTATTTT. Amino acid sequence: CASSPQHTSGGAVDTQYF.